This passage covers 30 T cell receptor beta chains from one sample sequenced in a study of regulatory T cells in long-lasting Graves disease. Arm-PCR of CDR3 regions with iRepertoire HTBI primers generated TCR beta libraries. MiXCR, run by TCRdb on the multiplex PCR reads, gives a single entry per CDR3 protein. Of around 320,000 distinct CDR3 sequences in the sample, 16% were seen once. Specified time point: newly diagnosed GD, antithyroid drugs for less than 3 months. The TCR library was made from RNA that had been extracted from PBMCs in TRIzol. These data also formed part of another study, on T cells in Graves' hyperthyroidism and ophthalmopathy.

This sample comprised peripheral blood mononuclear cells (PBMCs), obtained at new diagnosis, from a patient treated with antithyroid drugs. All receptors come from a middle-aged man with Graves disease.

In this sample, this clonotype turned up many times. CDR3 region: CASSFTRSQETQYF. The CDR3 nucleotides read TGTGCCAGCAGCTTCACCAGGTCGCAAGAGACCCAGTACTTC. V and J are TRBV11-3 and TRBJ2-5; D is undetermined. CDR3 length: 14 amino acids. The V gene lost 3 bases and the J gene lost 2 bases, with 10 bases spanning the gap. Germline V gene sequence: CDR1 SGHNT, CDR2 YENEEA.

The V and J genes are TRBV5-1 and TRBJ2-2, with 11 positions matching TRBD2. CDR3 length equals 16 residues. Per germline, CDR1 SGHRS and CDR2 YFSETQ. Germline trimming cut 4 bases from V and 4 bases from J; bases unmatched to any gene: 6. The CDR3 region is CASSVLAGDRTGELFF. In nucleotides, the CDR3 is TGCGCCAGCAGCGTACTAGCGGGGGACCGCACCGGGGAGCTGTTTTTT. The full variable domain, rest sourced from reference TRBV5-1 and TRBJ2-2, is KAGVTQTPRYLIKTRGQQVTLSCSPISGHRSVSWYQQTPGQGLQFLFEYFSETQRNKGNFPGRFSGRQFSNSRSEMNVSTLELGDSALYLCASSVLAGDRTGELFFGEGSRLTVL.

This clonotype was found many times. This rearrangement joins TRBV5-1 to TRBJ2-1, with D uncertain. The ends were cut back, 5 bases at V and 0 bases at J, with 15 bases in the middle. This CDR3 has 16 amino acids. Germline V gene lookup returns CDR1 SGHRS and CDR2 YFSETQ. This CDR3 is CASSSGWVDSYNEQFF. DNA of the CDR3: TGCGCCAGCAGTTCGGGCTGGGTAGACTCCTACAATGAGCAGTTCTTC.

This clonotype came up many times. This sequence joins TRBV29-1 and TRBJ1-2; D gene uncertain. This CDR3 has 11 residues. Trimming stripped 3 bases from V and 0 bases from J, with 2 bases between. CDR1 is SQVTM, CDR2 ANQGSEA, per germline. CDR3 residues: CSVEPNYGYTF. CDR3 bases: TGCAGCGTTGAGCCTAACTATGGCTACACCTTC.

This clonotype has a count of ten or more. This CDR3 is missing its conserved last phenylalanine or tryptophan, likely due to a read error. This chain connects TRBV20-1 to TRBJ2-7, with 7 bases that match TRBD1. Per the germline V gene, CDR1 is DFQATT and CDR2 is SNEGSKA (reference sequence). V trimming: 1 base; J trimming: 0 bases; junction bases outside the gene matches: 12. The CDR3 is made up of 17 amino acids. CDR3: CSARAYDPGTASYEQYL. The CDR3 region has the DNA TGCAGTGCTAGAGCGTACGATCCCGGGACAGCCTCCTACGAGCAGTACCTC.

The sample holds many counts of this clonotype. The chain couples TRBV28 to TRBJ2-1; either TRBD1 or TRBD2 may fit D (5 bases each). Trimming took 7 bases from V and 0 from J, leaving 13 bases between them. The V gene's germline CDR1 is MDHEN and CDR2 SYDVKM. This CDR3 has 15 amino acids. CDR3 in amino acids: CASIDGAASYNEQFF. CDR3 coding DNA: TGTGCCAGCATTGACGGGGCAGCCTCCTACAATGAGCAGTTCTTC.

The rearrangement links TRBV12-3 or TRBV12-4 to TRBJ1-2; D uncertain. Trimming shortened V by 3 bases and J by 5 bases, and 10 bases separated the two germline ends. CDR3 length: 13 residues. CDR3 sequence: CASSLTGTYGYTF. The CDR3 bases are TGTGCCAGCAGTTTGACCGGAACGTATGGCTACACCTTC.

This clonotype was picked up many times. The chain couples TRBV20-1 to TRBJ2-3; D ambiguous. With 4 bases removed from V and 2 bases from J, the gap between germline ends came to 7 bases. This CDR3 is built from 12 residues. Germline values: CDR1 DFQATT, CDR2 SNEGSKA (reference sequence). The CDR3 protein is CSATGYTDTQYF. CDR3 in DNA: TGCAGTGCTACGGGCTACACAGATACGCAGTATTTT.

The V and J genes are TRBV15 and TRBJ2-5; tentative D call: TRBD1 (5 bases). The CDR3 consists of 13 residues. Trimming removed 8 bases from V and 5 bases from J, with 15 bases in between. Germline CDR1 reads LNHNV; CDR2 reads YYDKDF (reference sequence). CDR3 loop: CATGSRGRETQYF. CDR3 DNA: TGTGCCACCGGGTCTAGGGGTAGGGAGACCCAGTACTTC.

This chain connects TRBV7-2 to TRBJ2-1, with D possibly being TRBD1 (6 bases). The V end lost 1 base, the J end lost 6 bases, and 13 bases lay between the germline ends. The CDR3 loop spans 15 amino acids. Per germline, CDR1 SGHTA and CDR2 FQGNSA. The DNA of the CDR3 is TGTGCCAGCAGCTTAGAGGGGGTAGCTTTCAATGAGCAGTTCTTC. Residues: CASSLEGVAFNEQFF.

This clonotype was seen a handful of times. This rearrangement joins TRBV28 to TRBJ1-2; D remains unclear. There are 13 residues in the CDR3. The V end was cut by 8 bases, the J end by 4 bases, with 14 bases between. Germline assignment: CDR1 MDHEN and CDR2 SYDVKM. The CDR3 here is CASAQGHSYGYTF. The DNA for the CDR3 is TGTGCCAGCGCCCAAGGCCATAGCTATGGCTACACCTTC.

This clonotype was observed at least ten times. The chain combines TRBV24-1 with TRBJ2-5, with D hard to call. Germline V gene data show CDR1 as KGHDR and CDR2 as SFDVKD. V lost 0 bases, J lost 8 bases, and 3 bases lay in between. The CDR3 consists of 11 residues. This CDR3 reads CATSDLRTQYF. The CDR3 DNA reads TGTGCCACCAGTGATTTGCGAACCCAGTACTTC.

This clonotype has a count of ten or more. V usage is TRBV18 and J usage is TRBJ1-3, with unresolved D. The CDR3 consists of 14 residues. With 0 bases removed from V and 6 bases from J, the gap between germline ends came to 9 bases. Germline-derived CDR1 and CDR2 are KGHSH and LQKENI. DNA of the CDR3: TGTGCCAGCTCACCACCGGCAAGGGAAAACACCATATATTTT. Translation: CASSPPARENTIYF.

This clonotype was picked up a small number of times. The chain uses TRBV14 and TRBJ2-7, with D uncertain. The CDR3 has 12 amino acids. Germline V gene sequence: CDR1 SGHDN, CDR2 FVKESK. The V end lost 1 base, the J end lost 6 bases, and 7 bases lay between the germline ends. CDR3 loop: CASSQVASEQYF. The CDR3 bases are TGTGCCAGCAGCCAAGTTGCCAGCGAGCAGTACTTC. Filled out from reference TRBV14 and TRBJ2-7, the complete variable domain reads EAGVTQFPSHSVIEKGQTVTLRCDPISGHDNLYWYRRVMGKEIKFLLHFVKESKQDESGMPNNRFLAERTGGTYSTLKVQPAELEDSGVYFCASSQVASEQYFGPGTRLTVT.

Concerning this clonotype itself: A read error is likely here: a far larger clone is one base away. For the CDR3, the DNA is TGCGCCAGCAGCGTCATGAGCTCCTACAATGAGCAGTACTTC. Translation gives CASSVMSSYNEQYF. The V call is TRBV5-1, the J call TRBJ2-7, with D uncertain. Germline V gene lookup returns CDR1 SGHRS and CDR2 YFSETQ. The V and J ends lost 4 bases and 7 bases respectively, with 18 bases between them. This CDR3 has 14 amino acids.

At least ten counts were recorded for this clonotype. The chain combines TRBV5-4 with TRBJ2-5, with D unclear. The CDR3 contains 15 residues. Germline V gives CDR1 SGHNT, CDR2 YYREEE (reference sequence). V was trimmed by 1 base and J by 1 base, leaving 11 bases between them. CDR3 protein: CASSLRGSLQETQYF. DNA for the CDR3: TGTGCCAGCAGCTTGAGAGGCAGCCTCCAAGAGACCCAGTACTTC. Based on the CDR3 plus reference TRBV5-4 and TRBJ2-5, the full variable domain is ETGVTQSPTHLIKTRGQQVTLRCSSQSGHNTVSWYQQALGQGPQFIFQYYREEENGRGNFPPRFSGLQFPNYSSELNVNALELDDSALYLCASSLRGSLQETQYFGPGTRLLVL.

This clonotype was seen ten or more times. CDR3 in DNA: TGTGCCAGCAGCTTAGGAAGGGTGGGGCGCGACACTGAAGCTTTCTTT. Its protein product is CASSLGRVGRDTEAFF. V usage is TRBV7-6 and J usage is TRBJ1-1; D perhaps matches TRBD1 (5 bases). CDR1 is SGHVS, CDR2 FNYEAQ, per germline. V gave up 1 base and J gave up 3 bases, with 15 bases separating them. The CDR3 is made up of 16 amino acids.

The chain has TRBV28 and TRBJ1-2; D perhaps matches TRBD1 (6 bases). Germline lookup yields CDR1 MDHEN and CDR2 SYDVKM. Trimming removed 3 bases at V and 3 bases at J, with 11 bases between. The CDR3 totals 14 residues. This chain's CDR3 is CASSFTPGDYGYTF. The DNA of the CDR3 is TGTGCCAGCAGTTTCACTCCAGGGGACTATGGCTACACCTTC.

This clonotype was counted a few times. The limits of the CDR3 on the DNA are not certain, so only TCRdb's listed CDR3 is given. This sequence joins TRBV27 and TRBJ2-5; the table's TRBD2 call for D was not verified on the DNA. Germline CDR1 reads MNHEY; CDR2 reads SMNVEV (reference sequence). The CDR3 is 24 residues long, ends included. CDR3 in amino acids: CAIPGLRYQETQYFLLRYQETQYF.

This clonotype occurred many times. The rearrangement links TRBV2 to TRBJ1-5; the D is unclear. Trimming left V 4 bases short and J 3 bases short, with 7 bases between. Germline V lookup: CDR1 SNHLY, CDR2 FYNNEI. The CDR3 extends over 13 amino acids. As DNA, the CDR3 is TGTGCCAGCAGTGGACACAACAATCAGCCCCAGCATTTT. This encodes CASSGHNNQPQHF. The full variable domain, completed using reference TRBV2 and TRBJ1-5, is EPEVTQTPSHQVTQMGQEVILRCVPISNHLYFYWYRQILGQKVEFLVSFYNNEISEKSEIFDDQFSVERPDGSNFTLKIRSTKLEDSAMYFCASSGHNNQPQHFGDGTRLSIL.

This clonotype was found many times. The rearrangement uses TRBV6-1 and TRBJ2-7; D might be TRBD1 (5 bases). V was shortened by 7 bases and J by 2 bases, with 24 bases between the two germline ends. The germline gives CDR1 MNHNS, CDR2 SASEGT. This CDR3 comprises 17 residues. The CDR3 DNA follows: TGTGCCAGCAATAAAGGGGCAACTTCTTGGGGCGCCTACGAGCAGTACTTC. This codes for CASNKGATSWGAYEQYF.

At least ten counts were recorded for this clonotype. The rearrangement links TRBV6-2 or TRBV6-3 to TRBJ2-1, with D possibly matching TRBD1 (5 bases). V dropped 5 bases and J dropped 0 bases, with 11 bases sitting between them. In germline, CDR1 is MNHEY, CDR2 SVGEGT. CDR3 length equals 15 residues. CDR3 DNA sequence: TGTGCCAGCAGTAGGGGTCCTAGCTCCTACAATGAGCAGTTCTTC. Translation: CASSRGPSSYNEQFF.

The chain's CDR3 is CASSEPGTGAYEQYF. Written as DNA, the CDR3 is TGTGCCAGCAGTGAACCCGGGACAGGAGCCTACGAGCAGTACTTC. The chain uses TRBV6-1 and TRBJ2-7; TRBD1 aligns across 8 bases. CDR3 length: 15 residues. Germline CDR1 MNHNS, CDR2 SASEGT. The J segment lost 2 bases and the V segment lost 2 bases, leaving 5 bases of the junction unmatched.

The rearrangement links TRBV2 to TRBJ1-5, with D hard to call. V lost 7 bases to trimming and J lost 4 bases, with 8 bases between them. The CDR3 loop spans 12 amino acids. The germline CDR1 and CDR2 sequences are SNHLY and FYNNEI. As DNA, the CDR3 is TGTGCCAGCACCGAGGGAAATCAGCCCCAGCATTTT. Its translation is CASTEGNQPQHF.

There are many counts of this clonotype. The genes are TRBV6-9 and TRBJ2-7; TRBD2 agrees at 7 bases. With V trimmed by 3 bases and J by 6 bases, 2 bases remained unmatched. The germline V gene has CDR1 MNHGY and CDR2 SVAAGI. The CDR3 covers 12 residues. CDR3 loop: CASSYPGGEQYF. The CDR3 coding sequence is TGTGCCAGCAGTTACCCGGGGGGCGAGCAGTACTTC.

In this sample, this clonotype turned up many times. The CDR3 bases are TGTGCCAGCAGCCACCGGGACAGGGGGTCAGATACGCAGTATTTT. Amino acids: CASSHRDRGSDTQYF. V and J are TRBV27 and TRBJ2-3; 11 nucleotides agree with TRBD1. Trimming removed 6 bases from V and 4 bases from J; junction bases left unmatched: 6. Germline V lookup: CDR1 MNHEY, CDR2 SMNVEV (reference sequence). CDR3 length equals 15 residues.

This clonotype was observed many times. This chain connects TRBV4-2 to TRBJ1-1; 7 positions agree with TRBD1. V lost 7 bases to trimming and J lost 6 bases; unmatched junction nucleotides: 5. The CDR3 has 12 amino acids. Germline assignment: CDR1 LGHNA and CDR2 YNFKEQ. The CDR3 loop is CASNRQGSEAFF. In DNA form, the CDR3 reads TGTGCCAGCAACCGACAGGGCTCTGAAGCTTTCTTT.

The rearrangement uses TRBV20-1 and TRBJ2-1; no firm D call. CDR1 is DFQATT and CDR2 is SNEGSKA in the germline V gene (reference sequence). Trimming stripped 3 bases from V and 5 bases from J, with 11 bases between. The CDR3 contains 13 residues. In DNA, the CDR3 is TGCAGTGCTAGGGCCGCCCTAGACAATGAGCAGTTCTTC. Translated: CSARAALDNEQFF.

This clonotype appeared many times. V and J are TRBV20-1 and TRBJ2-3; maybe TRBD2 (5 bases). With 1 base removed from V and 9 bases from J, the gap between germline ends came to 11 bases. The germline V gene encodes CDR1 DFQATT and CDR2 SNEGSKA (reference sequence). The CDR3 is 12 residues long. The CDR3 reads CSARGGQRTQYF. CDR3 DNA sequence: TGCAGTGCTAGAGGTGGCCAGCGGACGCAGTATTTT.

This clonotype was found many times. The chain joins TRBV20-1 to TRBJ2-1, with 7 bases identical to TRBD1. The ends lost 5 bases at V and 5 bases at J; junction bases unmatched: 18. This CDR3 region has 17 residues. Per germline, CDR1 DFQATT and CDR2 SNEGSKA (reference sequence). Here the CDR3 DNA reads TGCAGTGCTGGAGCTAGTAGTGACAGGGCCCTAGACAATGAGCAGTTCTTC. Protein: CSAGASSDRALDNEQFF.